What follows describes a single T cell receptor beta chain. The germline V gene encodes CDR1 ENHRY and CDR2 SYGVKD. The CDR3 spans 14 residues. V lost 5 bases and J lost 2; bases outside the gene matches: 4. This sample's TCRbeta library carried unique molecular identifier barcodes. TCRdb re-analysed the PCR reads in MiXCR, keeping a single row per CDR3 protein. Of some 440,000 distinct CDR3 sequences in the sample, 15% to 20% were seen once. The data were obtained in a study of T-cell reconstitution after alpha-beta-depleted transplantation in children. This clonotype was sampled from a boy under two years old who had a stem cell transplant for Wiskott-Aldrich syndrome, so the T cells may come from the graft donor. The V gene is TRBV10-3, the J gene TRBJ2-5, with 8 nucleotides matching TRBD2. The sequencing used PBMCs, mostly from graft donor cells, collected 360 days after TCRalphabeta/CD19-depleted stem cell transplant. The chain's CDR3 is CAISSAGVQETQYF. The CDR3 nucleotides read TGTGCCATCAGTTCAGCGGGGGTACAAGAGACCCAGTACTTC.